Listed here are 20 T cell receptor beta chains from one sample, sequenced in a study of identical twins. TCRdb re-analysed the 5' RACE reads in MiXCR, keeping a single row per CDR3 protein. The repertoire holds 540,000 or so distinct CDR3 sequences, with around 24% as singletons. These data are also associated with another study on yellow fever vaccine responses in identical twins.

Sequencing used CD4+ T cells sorted from blood. These receptors came from a woman between 18 and 29 years old in good health.

The table lists this clonotype with a few counts. The chain joins TRBV5-1 to TRBJ2-1; D ambiguous. V lost 3 bases to trimming and J lost 4 bases, with 17 bases between them. CDR1 and CDR2 (germline): SGHRS, YFSETQ. The CDR3 has 16 residues. The CDR3 sequence: CASSSADGLRYNEQFF. The CDR3 nucleotides are TGCGCCAGCAGCTCTGCCGACGGCCTCAGATACAATGAGCAGTTCTTC.

This chain links TRBV10-3 with TRBJ1-1; TRBD1 aligns across 7 bases. The germline V gene encodes CDR1 ENHRY and CDR2 SYGVKD. V lost 6 bases to trimming and J lost 11 bases; unmatched junction nucleotides: 9. The CDR3 has 12 amino acids. This CDR3 reads CAIRDRSLDAFF. As DNA, the CDR3 is TGTGCCATCAGGGACAGGTCCCTTGACGCTTTCTTT.

The CDR3 reads CASSVNRDRAFF. Written as DNA, the CDR3 is TGTGCCAGCAGCGTTAACCGGGACAGGGCTTTCTTT. V gene TRBV3-1 combines with J gene TRBJ1-1, with TRBD1 identical over 8 bases. In germline, CDR1 is LGHDT, CDR2 YNNKEL (reference sequence). The junction had 7 bases not matched to a gene; V was cut back by 5 bases and J by 11 bases. The CDR3 extends over 12 amino acids.

The CDR3 DNA reads as TGCAGTGCTAGAAAGTACAGCACAGATACGCAGTATTTT. Residues: CSARKYSTDTQYF. J is TRBJ2-3 and V is TRBV20-1; D gene uncertain. Germline V gene sequence: CDR1 DFQATT, CDR2 SNEGSKA (reference sequence). This CDR3 contains 13 residues. Trimming left V 2 bases short and J 0 bases short, with 6 bases between.

This clonotype was detected only a few times. The chain is built from TRBV5-1 and TRBJ2-5, with 10 bases fitting TRBD2. CDR1 and CDR2 from the germline V gene are SGHRS and YFSETQ. The CDR3 contains 17 residues. V gave up 5 bases and J gave up 2 bases; unmatched junction bases: 12. The CDR3 bases are TGCGCCAGCAGTCTTGGACTAGCGGCAAAAACGCAAGAGACCCAGTACTTC. Translating gives CASSLGLAAKTQETQYF.

This clonotype showed up just a few times. The chain couples TRBV9 to TRBJ2-2; unclear D gene. This CDR3 contains 16 residues. Germline V gene sequence: CDR1 SGDLS, CDR2 YYNGEE. The V end was cut by 1 base, the J end by 4 bases, with 14 bases between. The CDR3 loop is CASSVRPGRGTGELFF. CDR3 nucleotide sequence: TGTGCCAGCAGCGTAAGGCCAGGCCGAGGCACCGGGGAGCTGTTTTTT.

This chain uses TRBV20-1 with TRBJ2-7, with D tentatively TRBD1 (5 bases). Germline V gene data show CDR1 as DFQATT and CDR2 as SNEGSKA (reference sequence). V shed 3 bases and J shed 6 bases, with 15 bases lying between them. This CDR3 spans 13 amino acids. In DNA, the CDR3 is TGCAGTGCTAGGGGCGCAGGGCCCCTCGAGCAGTACGTC. The encoded protein is CSARGAGPLEQYV.

The rearrangement uses TRBV24-1 and TRBJ2-7; D gene ambiguous. The length of the CDR3 is 16 residues. CDR1 and CDR2 (germline): KGHDR, SFDVKD. The V end lost 0 bases, the J end lost 0 bases, and 11 bases lay between the germline ends. The DNA of the CDR3 is TGTGCCACCAGTGATTTGCAAATCCCAAGCTCCTACGAGCAGTACGTC. It yields the protein CATSDLQIPSSYEQYV.

At least ten counts were recorded for this clonotype. V and J are TRBV24-1 and TRBJ2-1; TRBD2 is a possible D gene (5 bases). Trimming pared 3 bases from V and 6 bases from J, leaving 14 bases between. The CDR3 totals 15 residues. Germline values: CDR1 KGHDR, CDR2 SFDVKD. CDR3 residues: CATSDRGLATNEQFF. The DNA for the CDR3 is TGTGCCACCAGTGATCGCGGCCTAGCCACCAATGAGCAGTTCTTC.

This sequence joins TRBV6-2 or TRBV6-3 and TRBJ2-4; D unclear. Trimming removed 6 bases at V and 0 bases at J, with 9 bases between. Germline CDR1 MNHEY, CDR2 SVGEGT. This CDR3 spans 14 amino acids. The CDR3 region has the DNA TGTGCCAGCAGCACTACTTTAGCCAAAAACATTCAGTACTTC. Residues: CASSTTLAKNIQYF.

This clonotype was picked up a small number of times. The V gene is TRBV5-1, the J gene TRBJ2-7; TRBD2 aligns across 13 bases. Losses at the gene ends were 3 bases for V and 3 bases for J; bases not matched to a gene: 9. CDR1 is SGHRS and CDR2 is YFSETQ in the germline V gene. The CDR3 is 17 residues long. DNA of the CDR3: TGCGCCAGCAGCTATGGACTAGCGGGAGAGGGGAACTACGAGCAGTACTTC. Translated: CASSYGLAGEGNYEQYF.

This clonotype appeared a few times. This chain links TRBV4-1 with TRBJ2-3; a weak D match, TRBD1 (6 bases). V was trimmed by 1 base and J by 4 bases, leaving 15 bases between them. The CDR3 runs 16 residues. Germline V CDR1 and CDR2: MGHRA, YSYEKL. CDR3 DNA: TGCGCCAGCAGCCAAGGGGCCCTGGACAGCCCAGATACGCAGTATTTT. It codes for CASSQGALDSPDTQYF.

This clonotype appeared a few times. The junction departs from germline at one end; a sequencing error may be responsible. The chain joins TRBV29-1 to TRBJ2-3, with D unclear. Germline-derived CDR1 and CDR2 are SQVTM and ANQGSEA. The CDR3 has 12 amino acids. The CDR3: CSVEDATDTQYF. CDR3 nucleotides: TGCAGCGTCGAAGACGCCACAGATACGCAGTATTTT.

This clonotype turned up a few times. The chain employs TRBV10-3 and TRBJ2-3; 7 positions agree with TRBD1. Germline assignment: CDR1 ENHRY and CDR2 SYGVKD. With 6 bases clipped from V and 2 bases from J, the junction kept 5 bases outside the gene matches. CDR3 length: 14 amino acids. CDR3 coding DNA: TGTGCCATCAGGACAGGGATGAACACAGATACGCAGTATTTT. It yields the protein CAIRTGMNTDTQYF.

The chain joins TRBV7-2 to TRBJ2-3, with D possibly TRBD2 on 6 matching bases. Germline CDR1 SGHTA, CDR2 FQGNSA. Trimming pared 10 bases from V and 2 bases from J, leaving 13 bases between. This CDR3 comprises 13 residues. CDR3 sequence reads: CAITGLLTDTQYF. In nucleotides, the CDR3 is TGTGCCATTACGGGACTGCTCACAGATACGCAGTATTTT.

The DNA for the CDR3 is TGCAGTGCTAGTAGCCGGGGTGCGGGCTACACCTTC. Amino acid sequence: CSASSRGAGYTF. The chain recombines TRBV20-1 with TRBJ1-2; D not certain. The CDR3 is 12 residues long. Deletions cut 3 bases from V and 8 bases from J, with 13 bases between. The germline V gene encodes CDR1 DFQATT and CDR2 SNEGSKA (reference sequence).

This clonotype was seen a few times. This CDR3 reads CASSQDLIGELFF. CDR3 sequence (DNA): TGTGCCAGCAGCCAAGACTTAATCGGGGAGCTGTTTTTT. The rearrangement joins TRBV3-1 to TRBJ2-2; no reliable D call. The CDR3 loop spans 13 amino acids. Germline CDR1 LGHDT, CDR2 YNNKEL (reference sequence). V dropped 0 bases and J dropped 7 bases, with 6 bases sitting between them.

The chain employs TRBV11-2 and TRBJ2-2, with 8 bases fitting TRBD2. With V trimmed by 1 base and J by 3 bases, 4 bases remained unmatched. The CDR3 totals 16 residues. Per the germline V gene, CDR1 is SGHAT and CDR2 is FQNNGV. DNA for the CDR3: TGTGCCAGCAGCTTAGTAGCGGGGAGCGACACCGGGGAGCTGTTTTTT. Translating gives CASSLVAGSDTGELFF.

This clonotype was detected a few times. A read error may account for a junction end that differs from germline. The V gene is TRBV24-1, the J gene TRBJ2-5; the match to TRBD2 covers 10 bases. The CDR3 extends over 16 amino acids. The germline gives CDR1 KGHDR, CDR2 SFDVKD. The CDR3 loop reads CATSDFSLAGVETQYF. CDR3 in DNA: TGTGCCACCAGTGATTTCTCGCTAGCGGGGGTAGAGACCCAGTACTTT.

In its sample, this clonotype was seen a few times. The chain has TRBV3-1 and TRBJ2-3; D gene ambiguous. Trimming shortened V by 2 bases and J by 4 bases, and 1 base separated the two germline ends. This CDR3 comprises 11 residues. Germline assignment: CDR1 LGHDT and CDR2 YNNKEL (reference sequence). The CDR3 spells CASSQSDTQYF. In nucleotides, the CDR3 is TGTGCCAGCAGCCAATCAGATACGCAGTATTTT.